What follows describes a single T cell receptor (beta chain). Its target is unknown. MiXCR, run by TCRdb on the 5' RACE reads, gives a single entry per CDR3 protein. The sample consists of about 1.7 million distinct CDR3 sequences, around a third of them appearing once. The sample belongs to a study of identical twins. Germline V CDR1 and CDR2: LNHDA, SQIVND (reference sequence). V lost 6 bases and J lost 4, with 12 bases in between. This CDR3 has 13 residues. Overall study findings and caveats: Abundant cord blood beta clonotypes carried fewer insertions; memory repertoires showed none.

The origin of this receptor is a newborn girl in good health. Material: cord blood. V usage is TRBV19 and J usage is TRBJ1-1; D might be TRBD1 (6 bases). The CDR3 DNA reads as TGTGCCAGTAGGCAAACAGGGATCACTGAAGCTTTCTTT. The encoded protein is CASRQTGITEAFF.